This is a list of T cell receptor beta chains from one sample in a study of Ad26.COV2.S vaccination and SARS-CoV-2 variants. Clones were sequenced by immunoSEQ multiplex PCR, and TCRdb holds only the in-frame ones, with some missing. Among about 260,000 clones listed, 70% to 90% were seen once. The sequenced sample was peripheral blood, obtained in a trial of Ad26.COV2.S vaccine versus placebo. Every receptor here comes from a person between 18 and 65 years old who received the Ad26.COV2.S COVID-19 vaccine or a placebo. The CDR3 runs from the conserved cysteine through the conserved F or W. A D gene is named only where the DNA matches it firmly. Only part of the rows carry a size: once, few, many, or a class if the clone is expanded.

V gene	D gene	J gene	clone size	CDR3 DNA	CDR3 protein
TRBV5-6	.	TRBJ2-5	.	TGTGCCAGCAGCGTGAGGACAGCCTACCAAGAGACCCAGTACTTC	CASSVRTAYQETQYF
TRBV5-1	.	TRBJ1-1	.	TGCGCCAGCCCACCGGGCAGTCTCAGCACTGAAGCTTTCTTT	CASPPGSLSTEAFF
TRBV5-1	TRBD1	TRBJ2-6	.	TGCGCCAGCAGCTTACCCACAGGGGTTGGGGCCAACGTCCTGACTTTC	CASSLPTGVGANVLTF
TRBV21-1	.	TRBJ1-5	.	TGTGCTAGCAGCAATGGTGTCGGCCGTTTGAGCAATCAGCCCCAGCATTTT	CASSNGVGRLSNQPQHF
TRBV18	TRBD1	TRBJ1-4	.	TGTGCCAGCTCCCCGGGACAGCGGCCGGAAAAACTGTTTTTT	CASSPGQRPEKLFF
TRBV7-8	TRBD2	TRBJ2-1	.	TGTGCCAGCAGCCAAGTGGGACTAGCGGCCTACAATGAGCAGTTCTTC	CASSQVGLAAYNEQFF
TRBV4-3	TRBD2	TRBJ2-1	.	TGCGCCAGCAGCCATAGCGGGAGGGCCTCGGGGAATGAGCAGTTCTTC	CASSHSGRASGNEQFF
TRBV4-1	.	TRBJ1-2	.	TGCGCCAGCAGCCTAACAGGGCTCATCGGCTATGGCTACACCTTC	CASSLTGLIGYGYTF
TRBV11-2	.	TRBJ2-1	few	TGTGCCAGCAGCTTCTTGACCAATGAGCAGTTCTTC	CASSFLTNEQFF
TRBV27	.	TRBJ2-7	.	TGTGCCAGCAGTTTCTCGGCAGGGAACCCCTACGAGCAGTACTTC	CASSFSAGNPYEQYF
TRBV5-6	TRBD1	TRBJ1-5	.	TGTGCCAGCAGCTTTTGGACAGGAAATCAGCCCCAGCATTTT	CASSFWTGNQPQHF
TRBV3-1/TRBV3-2	.	TRBJ1-4	.	TGTGCCAGCAGCCAAGGGACGGGTAATGAAAAACTGTTTTTT	CASSQGTGNEKLFF
TRBV18	.	TRBJ1-1	once	TGTGCCAGCTCACCGGTGGATTTCGGGGGCACGAACACTGAAGCTTTCTTT	CASSPVDFGGTNTEAFF
TRBV9	.	TRBJ1-3	.	TGTGCCAGCAGCGTAGAGTTGGGGCCGTCTGGAAACACCATATATTTT	CASSVELGPSGNTIYF
TRBV15	.	TRBJ2-1	.	TGTGCCACCAGCAGAGATGGGCAGAGCTCCTACAATGAGCAGTTCTTC	CATSRDGQSSYNEQFF
TRBV6-1	.	TRBJ1-2	few	TGTGCCAGCCGTGACAGGTTATATGGCTACACCTTC	CASRDRLYGYTF
TRBV30	TRBD2	TRBJ2-1	.	TGTGCCTGGAGTTCCTTTCGGACTAGCGGGGGGGCTAATGAGCAGTTCTTC	CAWSSFRTSGGANEQFF